These 28 T cell receptor beta chains were all obtained from the same sample, sequenced in a study of blood T cell repertoires in COVID-19. Only in-frame clones appear in the TCRdb table, and some are missing; sequencing was by immunoSEQ multiplex PCR. The sample records under 50,000 clones, 89% being singletons. The sequencing input was peripheral blood. All receptors come from a man between 65 and 85 years old with active COVID-19.

The chain uses TRBV9 and TRBJ2-3; perhaps TRBD1 as D (6 bases). The CDR3 has 15 residues. The germline CDR1 and CDR2 sequences are SGDLS and YYNGEE. Deletions cut 2 bases from V and 6 bases from J, with 16 bases between. Here the CDR3 DNA reads TGTGCCAGCAGCGTCAGGGGCTCGGCCGGCGATACGCAGTATTTT. This sequence encodes CASSVRGSAGDTQYF.

The V call is TRBV5-4, the J call TRBJ2-1; 8 nucleotides agree with TRBD1. Germline loops: CDR1 SGHNT, CDR2 YYREEE (reference sequence). This CDR3 spans 14 amino acids. With V trimmed by 4 bases and J by 6 bases, 6 bases remained unmatched. The CDR3 here is CASSQGAALNEQFF. The CDR3 DNA is TGTGCCAGCAGCCAGGGGGCGGCCCTCAATGAGCAGTTCTTC. The variable domain in full, with the rest retrieved from reference TRBV5-4 and TRBJ2-1, is ETGVTQSPTHLIKTRGQQVTLRCSSQSGHNTVSWYQQALGQGPQFIFQYYREEENGRGNFPPRFSGLQFPNYSSELNVNALELDDSALYLCASSQGAALNEQFFGPGTRLTVL.

The gene calls are TRBV2 and TRBJ1-5; D unclear. Germline CDR1 is SNHLY and CDR2 is FYNNEI. V was shortened by 3 bases and J by 5 bases, with 8 bases between the two germline ends. The CDR3 contains 13 residues. CDR3 region: CASSDYVDQPQHF. The CDR3 bases are TGTGCCAGCAGTGATTATGTCGATCAGCCCCAGCATTTT.

The rearrangement links TRBV9 to TRBJ1-4; 11 bases line up with TRBD1. Germline CDR1 is SGDLS and CDR2 is YYNGEE. This CDR3 is 14 amino acids long. V trimming: 4 bases; J trimming: 12 bases; junction bases outside the gene matches: 8. The DNA for the CDR3 is TGTGCCAGCAGCCGTGTGGGACAGGGGGTTGAACTGTTTTTT. This sequence encodes CASSRVGQGVELFF.

The CDR3, as DNA: TGCGCCAGCAGCCAACAGGGGCGCCCCGGGGAGCTGTTTTTT. This gives the protein CASSQQGRPGELFF. This chain joins TRBV4-3 and TRBJ2-2, with a possible D match to TRBD1 (6 bases). V shed 2 bases and J shed 6 bases, with 10 bases lying between them. In germline, CDR1 is LGHNA, CDR2 YSLEER. This CDR3 contains 14 residues.

J is TRBJ2-7 and V is TRBV11-3; D uncertain. The germline V gene has CDR1 SGHNT and CDR2 YENEEA. Trimming removed 5 bases at V and 6 bases at J, with 20 bases between. The CDR3 totals 15 residues. CDR3 DNA sequence: TGTGCCAGCAGCAGGTCCCCTTTGGATGGGCGCGAGCAGTACTTC. It yields the protein CASSRSPLDGREQYF.

This chain connects TRBV15 to TRBJ2-5; 13 positions agree with TRBD2. This CDR3 region has 16 residues. The V segment lost 4 bases and the J segment 4 bases; nucleotides outside the gene matches: 6. From germline, CDR1 is LNHNV and CDR2 YYDKDF (reference sequence). The CDR3 here is CATSTGTSGEGETQYF. CDR3 DNA sequence: TGTGCCACCAGCACAGGGACTAGCGGGGAAGGAGAGACCCAGTACTTC.

Concerning this clone: The junction shows a germline mismatch at one end, possibly a read error. The chain couples TRBV7-3 to TRBJ1-1; 9 bases agree with TRBD1. The CDR3 length is 14 residues. Germline-derived CDR1 and CDR2 are SGHTA and FQGTGA. CDR3: CASSLTGGNTEAFF. Here the CDR3 DNA reads TGTGCCAGCAGCCTAACAGGGGGCAACACTGAAGCTTTCTTT.

V and J are TRBV7-3 and TRBJ2-1, with TRBD1 matching over 7 bases. CDR1 SGHTA and CDR2 FQGTGA come from the germline V gene. Trimming took 4 bases from V and 7 from J; bases not matched to a gene: 13. The CDR3 runs to 16 residues. The CDR3 region is CASSSLPGQSTNEQFF. In DNA form, the CDR3 reads TGTGCCAGCAGCTCCCTTCCGGGACAGTCCACGAATGAGCAGTTCTTC.

This rearrangement joins TRBV7-2 to TRBJ2-1, with D tentatively TRBD2 (6 bases). The V and J ends lost 5 bases and 6 bases respectively, with 14 bases between them. The CDR3 extends over 14 amino acids. Germline-derived CDR1 and CDR2 are SGHTA and FQGNSA. CDR3 coding DNA: TGTGCCAGCAGCCCGGGACTGCGCAGCAATGAGCAGTTCTTC. Protein sequence: CASSPGLRSNEQFF.

The V call is TRBV9, the J call TRBJ2-1; 8 positions match TRBD1. J was trimmed by 5 bases and V by 0 bases; bases with no gene match: 4. The CDR3 extends over 15 amino acids. Germline CDR1 is SGDLS and CDR2 is YYNGEE. The CDR3 sequence is CASSVVGTGHNEQFF. DNA of the CDR3: TGTGCCAGCAGCGTAGTAGGGACAGGCCACAATGAGCAGTTCTTC.

The chain is built from TRBV28 and TRBJ1-2, with 8 bases aligning to TRBD1. The germline V gene encodes CDR1 MDHEN and CDR2 SYDVKM. With V trimmed by 10 bases and J by 4 bases, 8 bases remained unmatched. The CDR3 consists of 13 residues. CDR3 sequence reads: CANRTGIGYGYTF. CDR3 sequence (DNA): TGTGCCAACCGGACAGGGATCGGCTATGGCTACACCTTC.

This clone was picked up one time. V and J are TRBV27 and TRBJ2-1; no definite D call. The CDR3 is 13 residues long. V shed 3 bases and J shed 0 bases, with 3 bases lying between them. Germline CDR1 and CDR2: MNHEY and SMNVEV (reference sequence). The CDR3 sequence: CASSLSSYNEQFF. CDR3 nucleotide sequence: TGTGCCAGCAGTTTGAGCTCCTACAATGAGCAGTTCTTC.

The gene calls are TRBV7-2 and TRBJ2-5; 10 bases line up with TRBD2. This CDR3 comprises 16 residues. Germline V gene lookup returns CDR1 SGHTA and CDR2 FQGNSA. V lost 2 bases, J lost 2 bases, and 5 bases stayed unmatched. In DNA, the CDR3 is TGTGCCAGCAGCTTAATGCCTAGCGGGGGTCAAGAGACCCAGTACTTC. This gives the protein CASSLMPSGGQETQYF. Full variable domain (remainder filled in from reference TRBV7-2 and TRBJ2-5): GAGVSQSPSNKVTEKGKDVELRCDPISGHTALYWYRQSLGQGLEFLIYFQGNSAPDKSGLPSDRFSAERTGGSVSTLTIQRTQQEDSAVYLCASSLMPSGGQETQYFGPGTRLLVL.

The gene calls are TRBV4-1 and TRBJ2-5; TRBD1 matches 11 bases. Trimming took 4 bases from V and 5 from J; bases not matched to a gene: 6. CDR3 length equals 15 residues. Germline V gene lookup returns CDR1 MGHRA and CDR2 YSYEKL. This CDR3 is CASSPGQGVVETQYF. CDR3 sequence (DNA): TGCGCCAGCAGCCCGGGACAGGGGGTAGTGGAGACCCAGTACTTC.

The V and J genes are TRBV7-3 and TRBJ2-2, with a weak D call TRBD1 (5 bases). The germline gives CDR1 SGHTA, CDR2 FQGTGA. The CDR3 runs to 13 residues. Trimming removed 4 bases at V and 4 bases at J, with 7 bases between. The CDR3 here is CASSSRATGELFF. The CDR3 DNA follows: TGTGCCAGCAGCTCCAGGGCCACCGGGGAGCTGTTTTTT.

The gene calls are TRBV18 and TRBJ2-3; TRBD2 matches 12 bases. V trimming: 6 bases; J trimming: 0 bases; junction bases outside the gene matches: 4. The CDR3 consists of 16 residues. Germline V gene sequence: CDR1 KGHSH, CDR2 LQKENI. CDR3: CASSPGTSGSTDTQYF. CDR3 bases: TGTGCCAGCTCCCCCGGGACTAGCGGGAGCACAGATACGCAGTATTTT.

This sequence joins TRBV7-2 and TRBJ1-6; 12 bases match TRBD1. The CDR3 length is 18 residues. Trimming at V came to 3 bases and at J to 0 bases, leaving 3 bases not matched to a gene. Germline V lookup: CDR1 SGHTA, CDR2 FQGNSA. The CDR3 DNA sequence: TGTGCCAGCAGCTTCGGGACAGGGGGCAGCTCCTATAATTCACCCCTCCACTTT. Translating gives CASSFGTGGSSYNSPLHF.

V is TRBV19 and J is TRBJ2-3, with TRBD1 matching 7 bases. The germline V gene has CDR1 LNHDA and CDR2 SQIVND (reference sequence). CDR3 length: 15 residues. V dropped 7 bases and J dropped 2; count of bases not matched to a gene: 9. Here the CDR3 reads CASKPDRENTDTQYF. The CDR3, as DNA: TGTGCCAGTAAGCCCGACAGGGAAAACACAGATACGCAGTATTTT.

This rearrangement joins TRBV6-5 to TRBJ1-1; 7 nucleotides align to TRBD1. With 5 bases clipped from V and 0 bases from J, the junction kept 6 bases outside the gene matches. Per the germline V gene, CDR1 is MNHEY and CDR2 is SVGAGI. The CDR3 spans 15 residues. As DNA, the CDR3 is TGTGCCAGCAGTAGGGGGACAGCGCTGAACACTGAAGCTTTCTTT. Translating gives CASSRGTALNTEAFF.

The V call is TRBV28, the J call TRBJ1-2; 9 positions match TRBD1. Trimming cost V 3 bases and J 7 bases; bases outside gene matches: 12. The CDR3 loop spans 16 amino acids. Per germline, CDR1 MDHEN and CDR2 SYDVKM. CDR3 region: CASSLANRGQEGGYTF. The CDR3, as DNA: TGTGCCAGCAGTTTGGCGAACAGGGGGCAGGAGGGTGGCTACACCTTC.

V is TRBV6-2 or TRBV6-3 and J is TRBJ2-7; 9 nucleotides agree with TRBD2. CDR3 length: 16 residues. The V gene end was trimmed by 2 bases and the J gene end by 2 bases; junction bases not matched to a gene: 7. Germline V gives CDR1 MNHEY, CDR2 SVGEGT. The CDR3 DNA reads TGTGCCAGCAGTTACCCCTCCCAGCGGGGGGCCTACGAGCAGTACTTC. It specifies CASSYPSQRGAYEQYF.

This chain uses TRBV6-2 or TRBV6-3 with TRBJ2-1, with D possibly TRBD2 on 7 matching bases. Germline-derived CDR1 and CDR2 are MNHEY and SVGEGT. Trimming cost V 2 bases and J 9 bases, with 17 bases left between them. The CDR3 consists of 15 residues. DNA for the CDR3: TGTGCCAGCAGTTACCTGGGGGGGGGCCAGGGTGAGCAGTTCTTC. As protein: CASSYLGGGQGEQFF.

The rearrangement joins TRBV28 to TRBJ2-2; 10 bases fit TRBD2. V was clipped by 5 bases and J by 3 bases; unmatched bases: 6. Germline V gene sequence: CDR1 MDHEN, CDR2 SYDVKM. The CDR3 length is 16 residues. CDR3: CASSIPSGGDTGELFF. CDR3 coding DNA: TGTGCCAGCAGTATACCTAGCGGGGGTGACACCGGGGAGCTGTTTTTT.

This clone was counted only a few times. This sequence joins TRBV2 and TRBJ1-4, with no clear D. The CDR3 spans 14 residues. V gave up 2 bases and J gave up 0 bases, with 4 bases separating them. CDR1 SNHLY and CDR2 FYNNEI come from the germline V gene. Here the CDR3 reads CASSETPTNEKLFF. In DNA, the CDR3 is TGTGCCAGCAGTGAAACTCCAACTAATGAAAAACTGTTTTTT.

The gene calls are TRBV3-1 (or the pseudogene TRBV3-2) and TRBJ2-7; 7 bases match TRBD1. The ends lost 0 bases at V and 4 bases at J; junction bases unmatched: 3. Per germline, CDR1 LGHDT and CDR2 YNNKEL (reference sequence). The CDR3 contains 14 residues. The CDR3 spells CASSQEGTEYEQYF. The CDR3 coding sequence is TGTGCCAGCAGCCAAGAGGGGACAGAGTACGAGCAGTACTTC.

V usage is TRBV24-1 and J usage is TRBJ2-5, with a weak D call TRBD1 (5 bases). Germline CDR1 and CDR2: KGHDR and SFDVKD. Between the trimmed V and J ends, which lost 3 bases and 5 bases, there was a span of 9 bases. This CDR3 is 13 amino acids long. The CDR3 DNA is TGTGCCACCAGTGATGACAGATACGAGACCCAGTACTTC. Protein: CATSDDRYETQYF.

In DNA form, the CDR3 reads TGTGCCAGCAGCGGGTACAGGGTACTAGCCAAAAACATTCAGTACTTC. This encodes CASSGYRVLAKNIQYF. The chain uses TRBV5-6 and TRBJ2-4; the D gene is possibly TRBD1 (6 bases). The germline V gene has CDR1 SGHDT and CDR2 YYEEEE. V lost 4 bases, J lost 0 bases, and 14 bases lay in between. The CDR3 totals 16 residues.